A single sample gave rise to the 5 T cell receptor beta chains below, sequenced in a study of regulatory T cells in long-lasting Graves disease. Arm-PCR with iRepertoire HTBI primers amplified the CDR3 regions for these TCR beta libraries. One entry per CDR3 protein results from TCRdb running MiXCR on the multiplex PCR reads. The repertoire holds about 530,000 distinct CDR3 sequences, with more than 15% as singletons. Specified time point: newly diagnosed GD, antithyroid drugs for less than 3 months. RNA extracted from PBMCs served as the sequencing template. The data were also submitted as part of a second study, on T cells in Graves' hyperthyroidism and ophthalmopathy.

This specimen was peripheral blood mononuclear cells (PBMCs), taken at new diagnosis, from a patient treated with antithyroid drugs. The receptors originated from a middle-aged woman with Graves disease.

Ten or more counts support this clonotype. CDR3 nucleotide sequence: TGTGCCACCAAGAGGTTTAGCGGCACAGATACGCAGTATTTT. It yields the protein CATKRFSGTDTQYF. The chain is built from TRBV6-1 and TRBJ2-3, with a weak D call TRBD2 (5 bases). The length of the CDR3 is 14 residues. The germline V gene encodes CDR1 MNHNS and CDR2 SASEGT. Between the trimmed V and J ends, which lost 10 bases and 1 base, there was a span of 15 bases.

This clonotype was observed many times. J is TRBJ2-3 and V is TRBV24-1, with 7 bases aligning to TRBD1. V trimming: 4 bases; J trimming: 0 bases; junction bases outside the gene matches: 9. CDR1 and CDR2 from the germline V gene are KGHDR and SFDVKD. The CDR3 spans 17 residues. In DNA, the CDR3 is TGTGCCACCAGTGACAAGGGGACAGTAACTAGCACAGATACGCAGTATTTT. This sequence encodes CATSDKGTVTSTDTQYF.

The chain uses TRBV6-5 and TRBJ2-3, with TRBD2 matching 12 bases. Germline V CDR1 and CDR2: MNHEY, SVGAGI. CDR3 size: 17 residues. J gave up 3 bases and V 4 bases, and 8 bases lay outside the gene matches. CDR3 loop: CASSSASGGAGTDTQYF. CDR3 nucleotide sequence: TGTGCCAGCAGTTCGGCTAGCGGGGGGGCCGGGACAGATACGCAGTATTTT.

This clonotype was seen only a few times. The V call is TRBV6-1, the J call TRBJ1-1; TRBD1 agrees at 8 bases. The ends lost 7 bases at V and 10 bases at J; junction bases unmatched: 11. CDR3 length equals 13 residues. Germline-derived CDR1 and CDR2 are MNHNS and SASEGT. The DNA for the CDR3 is TGTGCCAGCACAGATGGTCAGGGGGCGTCAGCTTTCTTT. It translates to CASTDGQGASAFF.

The chain recombines TRBV6-5 with TRBJ2-1; D remains unclear. Trimming took 0 bases from V and 9 from J, leaving 15 bases between them. CDR1 is MNHEY, CDR2 SVGAGI, per germline. The length of the CDR3 is 15 residues. The CDR3 sequence is CASSYSLDLPTEQFF. The CDR3 DNA reads TGTGCCAGCAGTTACTCGTTAGACCTTCCTACTGAGCAGTTCTTC.